These 26 T cell receptor beta chains originate from one sample sequenced in a study of Ad26.COV2.S vaccination and SARS-CoV-2 variants. This sample's treatment: around 19 received Ad26.COV2.S at low or high dose, single or two shots; roughly five received placebo; per-sample allocation not given. Sampling was performed 63 days after the first vaccine or placebo injection. The assay was immunoSEQ multiplex PCR, and TCRdb's table has in-frame clones only and misses some. The repertoire holds some 410,000 clones, over 80% seen once, with over 1.5% in the top ten. The specimen was peripheral blood, collected in a trial of Ad26.COV2.S vaccine versus placebo. Receptors were obtained from a person aged 18-60 years who received the Ad26.COV2.S COVID-19 vaccine or a placebo.

This chain connects TRBV18 to TRBJ2-7; TRBD2 might be the D (6 bases). CDR1 is KGHSH and CDR2 is LQKENI in the germline V gene. This CDR3 is built from 15 residues. V was shortened by 3 bases and J by 2 bases, with 14 bases between the two germline ends. The CDR3 sequence: CASSPRAGEAYEQYF. CDR3 sequence (DNA): TGTGCCAGCTCACCTCGGGCCGGGGAGGCCTACGAGCAGTACTTC.

V gene TRBV5-1 combines with J gene TRBJ2-3, with D possibly being TRBD1 (5 bases). From germline, CDR1 is SGHRS and CDR2 YFSETQ. Trimming removed 2 bases at V and 4 bases at J, with 14 bases between. The CDR3 totals 15 residues. The CDR3 reads CASSFNGRAADTQYF. DNA of the CDR3: TGCGCCAGCAGCTTTAATGGCAGGGCCGCAGATACGCAGTATTTT.

The V and J genes are TRBV6-2 or TRBV6-3 and TRBJ2-7; 8 bases align to TRBD1. From germline, CDR1 is MNHEY and CDR2 SVGEGT. Germline trimming cut 4 bases from V and 4 bases from J; bases unmatched to any gene: 3. This CDR3 spans 13 amino acids. CDR3 residues: CASSSGQDYEQYF. The CDR3 coding sequence is TGTGCCAGCAGTTCGGGACAGGATTACGAGCAGTACTTC.

This sequence joins TRBV7-9 and TRBJ2-7, with D hard to call. Germline CDR1 is SEHNR and CDR2 is FQNEAQ (reference sequence). This CDR3 has 12 residues. Trimming took off 3 bases at V and 0 bases at J, with 3 bases between the two ends. CDR3 coding DNA: TGTGCCAGCAGCTTGAACTCCTACGAGCAGTACTTC. Translated: CASSLNSYEQYF.

J is TRBJ2-7 and V is TRBV28; perhaps TRBD1 as D (6 bases). Trimming took off 6 bases at V and 5 bases at J, with 23 bases between the two ends. Germline V gives CDR1 MDHEN, CDR2 SYDVKM. The CDR3 covers 16 residues. The CDR3 sequence is CASSTPGTNEGDEQYF. CDR3 sequence (DNA): TGTGCCAGCAGCACCCCCGGGACAAACGAGGGGGACGAGCAGTACTTC.

V usage is TRBV7-8 and J usage is TRBJ2-2, with TRBD1 as a possible D gene (6 bases). V was trimmed by 5 bases and J by 3 bases, leaving 16 bases between them. The CDR3 is 16 amino acids. CDR1 SGHVS and CDR2 FQNEAQ come from the germline V gene. The CDR3 spells CASSTGNPAYTGELFF. CDR3 bases: TGTGCCAGCAGCACAGGGAACCCAGCTTACACCGGGGAGCTGTTTTTT.

V usage is TRBV27 and J usage is TRBJ1-2, with no clear D. Germline V gene sequence: CDR1 MNHEY, CDR2 SMNVEV (reference sequence). This CDR3 has 15 amino acids. V was clipped by 4 bases and J by 0 bases, with 12 bases between them. CDR3 DNA: TGTGCCAGCAGTTCGAACTCACCGCCTAACTATGGCTACACCTTC. Amino acid sequence: CASSSNSPPNYGYTF.

CDR3 DNA sequence: TGTGCCAGCAGTCCGAGGACTGATCACAATGAGCAGTTCTTC. Its translation: CASSPRTDHNEQFF. This chain links TRBV27 with TRBJ2-1; a weak D match, TRBD2 (5 bases). Germline CDR1 reads MNHEY; CDR2 reads SMNVEV (reference sequence). V gave up 5 bases and J gave up 5 bases, with 13 bases separating them. The CDR3 extends over 14 amino acids.

The CDR3 bases are TGTGCCAGTAGTGCGATAGCCCACTCCTACAATGAGCAGTTCTTC. Its protein product is CASSAIAHSYNEQFF. The chain carries TRBV19 and TRBJ2-1; D gene ambiguous. The CDR3 is 15 amino acids. The V and J ends lost 5 bases and 0 bases respectively, with 11 bases between them. CDR1 and CDR2 from the germline V gene are LNHDA and SQIVND (reference sequence).

The chain carries TRBV5-1 and TRBJ2-5; 15 nucleotides agree with TRBD2. The ends lost 3 bases at V and 6 bases at J; junction bases unmatched: 3. Germline V gene data show CDR1 as SGHRS and CDR2 as YFSETQ. There are 15 residues in the CDR3. The CDR3 reads CASSSGTSGGKTQYF. The CDR3 DNA reads TGCGCCAGCAGCTCCGGGACTAGCGGGGGGAAGACCCAGTACTTC.

The rearrangement joins TRBV2 to TRBJ2-4; TRBD1 is a possible D gene (6 bases). The CDR3 has 15 amino acids. Trimming stripped 4 bases from V and 3 bases from J, with 13 bases between. Germline-derived CDR1 and CDR2 are SNHLY and FYNNEI. The DNA for the CDR3 is TGTGCCAGCAGTGGAACAGGGTCCGGCAAAAACATTCAGTACTTC. Residues: CASSGTGSGKNIQYF.

V is TRBV5-5 and J is TRBJ2-7; perhaps D is TRBD1 or TRBD2 (5 bases each). The CDR3 runs to 14 residues. CDR1 and CDR2 (germline): SGHKS, YYEKEE (reference sequence). The V gene lost 4 bases and the J gene lost 1 base, with 12 bases spanning the gap. CDR3 DNA: TGTGCCAGCAGCCGAGGGACCTTTTCCTACGAGCAGTACTTC. Translated: CASSRGTFSYEQYF.

The chain has TRBV5-6 and TRBJ2-2, with 8 bases lining up with TRBD1. The germline V gene encodes CDR1 SGHDT and CDR2 YYEEEE. V shed 4 bases, J shed 3 bases, and the junction held 11 bases outside the gene matches. The CDR3 covers 17 residues. The CDR3 spells CASSAGPGQEDTGELFF. CDR3 DNA: TGTGCCAGCAGCGCCGGACCGGGACAGGAAGACACCGGGGAGCTGTTTTTT.

The CDR3 bases are TGTGCCAGCAGTCGCCAAGGGGACACTGAAGCTTTCTTT. Amino acid sequence: CASSRQGDTEAFF. The rearrangement uses TRBV6-6 and TRBJ1-1, with a tentative D call TRBD1 (5 bases). This CDR3 is 13 amino acids long. Germline assignment: CDR1 MNHNY and CDR2 SVGAGI (reference sequence). V lost 5 bases and J lost 3, with 10 bases in between.

J is TRBJ2-3 and V is TRBV7-9; no firm D call. The CDR3 loop spans 16 amino acids. Germline V gene data show CDR1 as SEHNR and CDR2 as FQNEAQ (reference sequence). V shed 1 base and J shed 0 bases, with 11 bases lying between them. In nucleotides, the CDR3 is TGTGCCAGCAGCTTAGGTCTACTGACTAGCACAGATACGCAGTATTTT. Its protein product is CASSLGLLTSTDTQYF.

The chain is built from TRBV2 and TRBJ1-2, with D perhaps matching TRBD1 (5 bases). The CDR3 is made up of 14 amino acids. The V and J ends lost 9 bases and 0 bases respectively, with 14 bases between them. Germline CDR1 and CDR2: SNHLY and FYNNEI. DNA for the CDR3: TGTGCCAGACCACGACCGGGACCTAACTATGGCTACACCTTC. Translation: CARPRPGPNYGYTF.

The CDR3, as DNA: TGTGCCAGCAGTTCCTCGGGACAGGGGGCTGATCAGCCCCAGCATTTT. It encodes CASSSSGQGADQPQHF. The rearrangement links TRBV6-5 to TRBJ1-5; 12 nucleotides agree with TRBD1. Losses at the gene ends were 4 bases for V and 5 bases for J; bases not matched to a gene: 6. The CDR3 consists of 16 residues. Per the germline V gene, CDR1 is MNHEY and CDR2 is SVGAGI.

V gene TRBV7-2 combines with J gene TRBJ2-2, with 8 nucleotides matching TRBD2. V gave up 3 bases and J gave up 5 bases; unmatched junction bases: 11. The germline V gene encodes CDR1 SGHTA and CDR2 FQGNSA. The CDR3 totals 17 residues. For the CDR3, the DNA is TGTGCCAGCAGCTTTATCCCTTCAGCGGGGGTTACCGGGGAGCTGTTTTTT. It is translated as CASSFIPSAGVTGELFF.

This clone was seen only once. The chain joins TRBV6-6 to TRBJ2-1; 11 positions agree with TRBD1. In germline, CDR1 is MNHNY, CDR2 SVGAGI (reference sequence). Losses at the gene ends were 4 bases for V and 7 bases for J; bases not matched to a gene: 6. There are 15 residues in the CDR3. CDR3 sequence (DNA): TGTGCCAGCAGTTTCGGACAGGGGGCCGCGAATGAGCAGTTCTTC. Encoded protein: CASSFGQGAANEQFF.

This chain joins TRBV27 and TRBJ2-1; no definite D call. V was pared by 2 bases and J by 4 bases, with 6 bases between. Germline assignment: CDR1 MNHEY and CDR2 SMNVEV (reference sequence). The CDR3 length is 13 residues. Here the CDR3 reads CASSLELYNEQFF. In nucleotides, the CDR3 is TGTGCCAGCAGTTTAGAGCTTTACAATGAGCAGTTCTTC.

This clone was seen only once. The chain recombines TRBV2 with TRBJ2-1; weak D call: TRBD1 (5 bases). The CDR3 length is 14 residues. Trimming pared 2 bases from V and 3 bases from J, leaving 8 bases between. CDR1 and CDR2 from the germline V gene are SNHLY and FYNNEI. This CDR3 reads CASSEIGDYNEQFF. CDR3 in DNA: TGTGCCAGCAGTGAAATAGGGGACTACAATGAGCAGTTCTTC.

This clone is a singleton in its sample. The J gene is TRBJ2-5, the V gene TRBV2; 12 bases are a match to TRBD2. Trimming removed 11 bases from V and 1 base from J; junction bases left unmatched: 20. Germline lookup yields CDR1 SNHLY and CDR2 FYNNEI. CDR3 length equals 19 residues. The CDR3 is CALSSGLAGYSTAQETQYF. CDR3 nucleotides: TGTGCCTTATCTTCCGGACTAGCGGGGTACTCCACCGCCCAAGAGACCCAGTACTTC.

The rearrangement joins TRBV30 to TRBJ2-5; no clear D gene. Between the trimmed V and J ends, which lost 4 bases and 4 bases, there was a span of 10 bases. Germline CDR1 reads GTSNPN; CDR2 reads SVGIG (reference sequence). The CDR3 loop spans 12 amino acids. CDR3 residues: CAWNRQRETQYF. In nucleotides, the CDR3 is TGTGCCTGGAATCGCCAGCGAGAGACCCAGTACTTC.

The chain links TRBV15 to TRBJ2-2, with 8 nucleotides matching TRBD1. CDR3 length: 15 amino acids. Trimming at V came to 1 base and at J to 5 bases, leaving 3 bases not matched to a gene. Germline assignment: CDR1 LNHNV and CDR2 YYDKDF (reference sequence). In DNA form, the CDR3 reads TGTGCCACCAGCAGAGGCGGACAGGGAACCGGGGAGCTGTTTTTT. It is translated as CATSRGGQGTGELFF.

The chain is built from TRBV5-1 and TRBJ1-6, with unresolved D. The V gene's germline CDR1 is SGHRS and CDR2 YFSETQ. This CDR3 is 16 amino acids long. Trimming stripped 0 bases from V and 10 bases from J, with 17 bases between. CDR3 bases: TGCGCCAGCAGCTTGGGTGGATGGTCGCCCGACTCACCCCTCCACTTT. Translated, it gives CASSLGGWSPDSPLHF.

The chain joins TRBV2 to TRBJ1-6; perhaps TRBD1 as D (5 bases). Trimming took 4 bases from V and 0 from J, leaving 13 bases between them. CDR1 and CDR2 from the germline V gene are SNHLY and FYNNEI. The CDR3 contains 17 residues. CDR3 sequence reads: CASSGQGSSSYNSPLHF. DNA of the CDR3: TGTGCCAGCAGTGGTCAGGGCTCGAGCTCCTATAATTCACCCCTCCACTTT.